This T cell receptor (beta chain) comes out of a study of Ad26.COV2.S vaccination and SARS-CoV-2 variants. Treatment meaning: some 20 received Ad26.COV2.S at low or high dose, single or two shots; roughly five received placebo; per-sample allocation not given. Specimen acquisition occurred on day 63 following the initial vaccine or placebo injection. CDR3 size: 13 residues. Trimming pared 5 bases from V and 4 bases from J, leaving 9 bases between. CDR1 is SGHTA, CDR2 FQGNSA, per germline. Sequencing was performed with immunoSEQ multiplex PCR; in TCRdb, only in-frame clones are kept and a portion is missing. Of hundreds of thousands of clones listed, under 90% are singletons.

This receptor was taken from a person aged 18-65 years who received the Ad26.COV2.S COVID-19 vaccine or a placebo. This chain links TRBV7-2 with TRBJ1-5; D call uncertain. Sequencing was performed on peripheral blood, taken in a trial of Ad26.COV2.S vaccine versus placebo. CDR3 region: CASSIRTNQPQHF. CDR3 nucleotide sequence: TGTGCCAGCAGCATAAGAACGAATCAGCCCCAGCATTTT.